Listed below are T cell receptor beta chains from one sample, sequenced in a study of cytomegalovirus exposure and HLA in healthy donors. Sequenced by immunoSEQ multiplex PCR; TCRdb stores in-frame clones only, minus some. The sample has around 150,000 clones, around four fifths seen once. Material: PBMCs. Source of these receptors: a boy aged 2-15 years in good health and CMV-seronegative. Each CDR3 is given with its conserved first and last residue. D genes are given only for firm matches. Not all rows give a size; the values are once, few, many and, for expanded clones, a class.

V gene	J gene	D gene	clone size	CDR3 DNA	CDR3 protein
TRBV4-2	TRBJ2-7	NA	NA	TGTGCCAGCACCCAGTCGCTGGCGGATGTCTACGAGCAGTACTTC	CASTQSLADVYEQYF
TRBV10-1	TRBJ2-7	TRBD1	NA	TGCGCCAGCATCCGTGGAGGACAGGGTCGCCACGAGCAGTACTTC	CASIRGGQGRHEQYF
TRBV18	TRBJ1-2	NA	NA	TGTGCCAGCTCGCCCGACAAAAACTATGGCTACACCTTC	CASSPDKNYGYTF
TRBV2	TRBJ2-7	TRBD1	NA	TGTGCCAGCAGGGCAGGTTGGGACAGATCCTACGAGCAGTACTTC	CASRAGWDRSYEQYF
TRBV7-9	TRBJ1-2	TRBD1	NA	TGTGCCAGCAGCACCGGGGACAGGGCCTATGGCTACACCTTC	CASSTGDRAYGYTF
TRBV19	TRBJ1-4	TRBD1	NA	TGTGCCAGTAGTATTGGGACAGGGGGGATCAGTGAAAAACTGTTTTTT	CASSIGTGGISEKLFF
TRBV7-2	TRBJ1-2	NA	once	TGTGCCAGCAGCTTATCCCAGGGGACCTCTGGGTATGGCTACACCTTC	CASSLSQGTSGYGYTF
TRBV11-3	TRBJ2-7	TRBD2	NA	TGTGCCAGCAGCTTAGATCGGGGACTAGCGGGAAAGTACTTC	CASSLDRGLAGKYF
TRBV9	TRBJ2-7	TRBD2	NA	TGTGCCAGCAGCGTGGGGGGGACGGCAGCCTACGAGCAGTACTTC	CASSVGGTAAYEQYF
TRBV18	TRBJ1-1	TRBD1	NA	TGTGCCAGCTCACCACTTCAGAGGGGGCGTGGTGAAGCTTTCTTT	CASSPLQRGRGEAFF
TRBV4-1	TRBJ2-1	TRBD1	once	TGCGCCAGCAGCCACAGAGACAGGGGGCGAGGTTATGAGCAGTTCTTC	CASSHRDRGRGYEQFF
TRBV2	TRBJ1-1	TRBD1	once	TGTGCCAGCAGTTACGGACAGGGGGTCAACACTGAAGCTTTCTTT	CASSYGQGVNTEAFF
TRBV27	TRBJ1-1	NA	few	TGTGCCGTATGGGCAGGCAACACTGAAGCTTTCTTT	CAVWAGNTEAFF
TRBV18	TRBJ2-5	TRBD2	few	TGTGCCAGCTCATACGGGACTAGCGGACAAGAGACCCAGTACTTC	CASSYGTSGQETQYF
TRBV5-4	TRBJ2-5	TRBD2	NA	TGTGCCAGCAGCGATCGAGCAGCGGGGGGGCTACTGACCCAGTACTTC	CASSDRAAGGLLTQYF
TRBV6-1	TRBJ1-5	NA	NA	TGTGCCAGCAGACGGGAAATGGGCAATCAGCCCCAGCATTTT	CASRREMGNQPQHF
TRBV27	TRBJ2-1	TRBD2	NA	TGTGCCAGCAGTCCGGGGGCACTAGGACTAGCGGGAGTAGGTGAGCAGTTCTTC	CASSPGALGLAGVGEQFF
TRBV5-1	TRBJ1-2	NA	NA	TGCGCCAGCAGCTTGGTTGCGCGGCCCTATGGCTACACCTTC	CASSLVARPYGYTF
TRBV7-6	TRBJ1-5	TRBD1	NA	TGTGCCAGCAGCTTACTTGGGTTTGGAGGACAGGGTCGATATCAGCCCCAGCATTTT	CASSLLGFGGQGRYQPQHF
TRBV10-3	TRBJ1-4	TRBD1	NA	TGTGCCATCAGCCCCGGGACAGAGGGGAATGAAAAACTGTTTTTT	CAISPGTEGNEKLFF
TRBV5-6	TRBJ1-1	NA	few	TGTGCCAGCAGCTTTCGGAACACTGAAGCTTTCTTT	CASSFRNTEAFF
TRBV7-2	TRBJ2-7	NA	NA	TGTGCCAGCAGCCTAGCCGATAGGGAGACTTCCTACGAGCAGTACTTC	CASSLADRETSYEQYF
TRBV19	TRBJ1-5	NA	NA	TGTGCCAGTAGTATTGTGCAGAACAATCAGCCCCAGCATTTT	CASSIVQNNQPQHF
TRBV27	TRBJ1-1	NA	NA	TGTGCCAGCAGCCCGGAGGCATCTTGGGACTTTCTGCCGTCTGAAGCTTTCTTT	CASSPEASWDFLPSEAFF
TRBV7-3	TRBJ1-1	NA	once	TGTGCCAGCAGCTTACGGTTGACAGCCACTGAAGCTTTCTTT	CASSLRLTATEAFF
TRBV5-4	TRBJ2-3	TRBD1	NA	TGTGCCAGCATCCAGGACAGGGCGAGCACAGATACGCAGTATTTT	CASIQDRASTDTQYF
TRBV11-3	TRBJ2-1	TRBD2	once	TGTGCCAGCAGCTTCCTAGCGGGAGGCAACAATGAGCAGTTCTTC	CASSFLAGGNNEQFF
TRBV6-1	TRBJ2-7	NA	NA	TGTGCCAGCAGTGGGCCCTACGAGCAGTACTTC	CASSGPYEQYF
TRBV6-5	TRBJ1-2	TRBD1	NA	TGTGCCAGCAGTTACGCGACAGGGAAGACGTATGGCTACACCTTC	CASSYATGKTYGYTF
TRBV19	TRBJ1-2	TRBD1	NA	TGTGCCAGTAGTGGGACAGGGGGTTCTACTAACTATGGCTACACCTTC	CASSGTGGSTNYGYTF
TRBV5-6	TRBJ1-6	NA	NA	TGTGCCAGCAGCCTAGACCGGAATTCACCCCTCCACTTT	CASSLDRNSPLHF
TRBV2	TRBJ2-1	NA	NA	TGTGCCAGCCGTCCGCTCGGCTCCTACAATGAGCAGTTCTTC	CASRPLGSYNEQFF
TRBV15	TRBJ1-2	NA	few	TGTGCCACCAGCAGGGACCCCGGGGATGGCTACACCTTC	CATSRDPGDGYTF
TRBV7-2	TRBJ2-2	NA	NA	TGTGCCAGCAGCCACGGGAAGGACACCGGGGAGCTGTTTTTT	CASSHGKDTGELFF
TRBV7-3	TRBJ2-7	TRBD2	NA	TGTGCCAGCAGCTTAAAGGGAAGGGCGGGAGACGAGCAGTACTTC	CASSLKGRAGDEQYF